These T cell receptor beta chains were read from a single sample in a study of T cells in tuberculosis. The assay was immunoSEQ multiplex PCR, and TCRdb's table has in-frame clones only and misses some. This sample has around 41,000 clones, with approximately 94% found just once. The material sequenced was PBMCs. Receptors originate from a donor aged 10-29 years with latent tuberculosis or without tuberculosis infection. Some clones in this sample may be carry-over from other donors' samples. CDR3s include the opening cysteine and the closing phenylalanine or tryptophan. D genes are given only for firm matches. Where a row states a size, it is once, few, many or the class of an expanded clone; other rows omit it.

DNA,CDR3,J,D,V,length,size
TGCGCCAGCAGCCAAGGTCAGGTTACCTATGGCTACACCTTC,CASSQGQVTYGYTF,TRBJ1-2,-,TRBV4-3,14,-
TGTGCCAGCGCTCCTATTCGTGGTAGCGGGAGATTGGACACCGGGGAGCTGTTTTTT,CASAPIRGSGRLDTGELFF,TRBJ2-2,TRBD2,TRBV27,19,-
TGTGCCAGTAGTAGGGGGGCTGAAGCTTTCTTT,CASSRGAEAFF,TRBJ1-1,-,TRBV19,11,-
TGTGCCTGGAGTGTACGCCAGTCCGACGGGGAGCTGTTTTTT,CAWSVRQSDGELFF,TRBJ2-2,-,TRBV30,14,-
TGTGCCAGCAGGTTGACAGAAGTTAGCACAGATACGCAGTATTTT,CASRLTEVSTDTQYF,TRBJ2-3,-,TRBV7-9,15,-
TGTGCCAGCAGTGAAGGGGCAGGGCGGGAAAAACTGTTTTTT,CASSEGAGREKLFF,TRBJ1-4,-,TRBV6-1,14,-
TGTGCCAGCAGCGACAATCCGGGACTAGCGGGAGTTGGGACCGGGGAGCTGTTTTTT,CASSDNPGLAGVGTGELFF,TRBJ2-2,TRBD2,TRBV9,19,-
TGTGCCAGCAGTGACATTAGGGGTGGGTTGGACGAGCAGTACTTC,CASSDIRGGLDEQYF,TRBJ2-7,-,TRBV2,15,-
TGCGCCAGCAGCCAAGCTTCGGGCTCCTACAATGAGCAGTTCTTC,CASSQASGSYNEQFF,TRBJ2-1,-,TRBV4-3,15,-
TGTGCCAGCAGCCCAACTGAGGAGGGCATTCAGTACTTC,CASSPTEEGIQYF,TRBJ2-4,-,TRBV7-9,13,-
TGTGCCAGCAGCTTCGGGACAGTCCCCTCCTACGAGCAGTACTTC,CASSFGTVPSYEQYF,TRBJ2-7,TRBD1,TRBV5-6,15,-
TGTGCCAGCAGCCACCGGACAGCGAACACCGGGGAGCTGTTTTTT,CASSHRTANTGELFF,TRBJ2-2,-,TRBV7-8,15,-
TGTGCCAGCAGTCGTGACAGGCAAGAGACCCAGTACTTC,CASSRDRQETQYF,TRBJ2-5,-,TRBV28,13,once
TGCGCCAGCAGCCCGGGACTAGCGGGAGGGTACGAGCAGTACTTC,CASSPGLAGGYEQYF,TRBJ2-7,TRBD2,TRBV4-3,15,-
TGTGCCAGCGGAAGGACGCCTAGGGGCGAGCAGTTCTTC,CASGRTPRGEQFF,TRBJ2-1,-,TRBV27,13,-
TGTGCCAGCAGTGACGGATGGACAGGATCACAGCCCCAGCATTTT,CASSDGWTGSQPQHF,TRBJ1-5,TRBD1,TRBV6-4,15,-
TGTGCCAGCAGTTTATATGTTCGTGAGGGAGACACTGAAGCTTTCTTT,CASSLYVREGDTEAFF,TRBJ1-1,-,TRBV28,16,once
TGCGCCAGCAGTGAGTCGACTAGCGGAGGCACAGATACGCAGTATTTT,CASSESTSGGTDTQYF,TRBJ2-3,TRBD2,TRBV10-1,16,-
TGTGCCAGCAGCTTCGGCAGGGGAGCCCCCCACTACGAGCAGTACTTC,CASSFGRGAPHYEQYF,TRBJ2-7,-,TRBV7-9,16,-
TGTGCCAGCAGTCTAGCGGAAAACTACGAGCAGTACTTC,CASSLAENYEQYF,TRBJ2-7,TRBD2,TRBV6-5,13,-
TGTGCCAGCAGCTTAGTAGGGAACAGGTTCTCTGGGGCCAACGTCCTGACTTTC,CASSLVGNRFSGANVLTF,TRBJ2-6,-,TRBV7-8,18,-
TGTGCCAGCAGGACGAGCGGGAGGCGGGGGTACGAGCAGTACTTC,CASRTSGRRGYEQYF,TRBJ2-7,TRBD2,TRBV28,15,-
TGTGCCAGCAGCTGGGGACAACTGCCTGGCTACGAGCAGTACTTC,CASSWGQLPGYEQYF,TRBJ2-7,-,TRBV11-2,15,-
TGCGCCAGCAGCCAGGGGCTTGGCGGGAGTAGGCGGACCCAGTACTTC,CASSQGLGGSRRTQYF,TRBJ2-5,TRBD2,TRBV4-1,16,-
TGTGCCAGCAGCTTAGGCCAGGGGCTTCGTGGGGCCAACGTCCTGACTTTC,CASSLGQGLRGANVLTF,TRBJ2-6,-,TRBV7-8,17,-
TGCGCCAGCAGCTTGGGAGCCAATCAGCCCCAGCATTTT,CASSLGANQPQHF,TRBJ1-5,-,TRBV5-1,13,once
TGTGCCAGCAGTTTTCGGGGGGAGACCCAGTACTTC,CASSFRGETQYF,TRBJ2-5,-,TRBV6-5,12,-
TGTGCCAGCAGGGGGACAGGCACAGATACGCAGTATTTT,CASRGTGTDTQYF,TRBJ2-3,TRBD1,TRBV25-1,13,-
TGTGCCAGCAGTTTGGGACAGGGGGCCGGTGAGACCCAGTACTTC,CASSLGQGAGETQYF,TRBJ2-5,TRBD1,TRBV28,15,-
TGCGCCAGCAGCCAACTGAAGCGGGAAGGCACAGATACGCAGTATTTT,CASSQLKREGTDTQYF,TRBJ2-3,TRBD2,TRBV4-1,16,-
TGTGCCAGCAGTCCGGGACTAGCGGACTACAATGAGCAGTTCTTC,CASSPGLADYNEQFF,TRBJ2-1,TRBD2,TRBV28,15,once
TGTGCCAGCAGCCAAGGACAGGGGGCTGGGGGCTACACCTTC,CASSQGQGAGGYTF,TRBJ1-2,TRBD1,TRBV4-2,14,-
TGTGCCAGTCATCACCAGGGGCAGAACACTGAAGCTTTCTTT,CASHHQGQNTEAFF,TRBJ1-1,-,TRBV7-2,14,-
TGCGCCAGCAGCCAAGAGACGCAGGGTCCTTACAATGAGCAGTTCTTC,CASSQETQGPYNEQFF,TRBJ2-1,-,TRBV4-3,16,-
TGTGCCAGCAGTGCTGACAGGGAGGATGGCTACACCTTC,CASSADREDGYTF,TRBJ1-2,TRBD1,TRBV6-1,13,-
TGTGCCAGCAGCCCTGGGTTACGGGGGGCGAAAGGAAACACCATATATTTT,CASSPGLRGAKGNTIYF,TRBJ1-3,-,TRBV7-9,17,-
TGCGCCAGCAGTCAATTCAGGCACACAAACACAGATACGCAGTATTTT,CASSQFRHTNTDTQYF,TRBJ2-3,-,TRBV23-1,16,-
TGCGCCAGCAGCCAGGGCTTTGGAGATACGCAGTATTTT,CASSQGFGDTQYF,TRBJ2-3,-,TRBV4-1,13,-
TGCGCCAGCAGCTTGGAAAAAGGCCTAGGAGGCTACACCTTC,CASSLEKGLGGYTF,TRBJ1-2,-,TRBV5-1,14,-
TGTGCCAGCAGCTCCTCACCACGACAGCCCTTCTATGGCTACACCTTC,CASSSSPRQPFYGYTF,TRBJ1-2,-,TRBV7-6,16,-
TGTGCCAGCAGCCTTGACAGGGGGCGCGATATGTACGAGCAGTACTTC,CASSLDRGRDMYEQYF,TRBJ2-7,TRBD1,TRBV5-6,16,-
TGTGCCAGCAGCCGCGCCACACGCGGGAGAAGATACGAGCAGTACTTC,CASSRATRGRRYEQYF,TRBJ2-7,TRBD2,TRBV14,16,few
TGTGCCAGCAGTGAAGATATAAGGGCTAGCGGTCTCTTC,CASSEDIRASGLF,TRBJ2-7,TRBD2,TRBV6-1,13,-
TGTGCCAGTAGTGAGATAGGGGGTCAGGTCTACGAGCAGTACTTC,CASSEIGGQVYEQYF,TRBJ2-7,-,TRBV19,15,-
TGCGCCAGCAGCTTGCCTCGGGTCGGAAAAGACATTCAGTACTTC,CASSLPRVGKDIQYF,TRBJ2-4,-,TRBV5-1,15,-
TGCGCCAGCAGCTTGGCCGGGACTAGCGGGAGCAATGAGCAGTTCTTC,CASSLAGTSGSNEQFF,TRBJ2-1,TRBD2,TRBV5-1,16,-
TGCAGCGCAAACAGGCTCTGGGGCTACACCTTC,CSANRLWGYTF,TRBJ1-2,-,TRBV29-1,11,once
TGTGCCAGCAGCTTGGGGGCTGGGACAGCTGAAGAGACCCAGTACTTC,CASSLGAGTAEETQYF,TRBJ2-5,TRBD1,TRBV5-6,16,-
TGTGCCAGCAGCCTAACTAGCGGGAGGGAAGAGACCCAGTACTTC,CASSLTSGREETQYF,TRBJ2-5,TRBD2,TRBV7-9,15,-
TGTGCCAGCAGTTTTCGGGGAGGGGGGCACACTGAAGCTTTCTTT,CASSFRGGGHTEAFF,TRBJ1-1,-,TRBV28,15,-
TGTGCCAGCAGCTTAAGGCAGGGTAACACAGATACGCAGTATTTT,CASSLRQGNTDTQYF,TRBJ2-3,-,TRBV11-3,15,-
TGTGCCAGCAGCGTGGGGTTCCGGCGGGAGGGCCGAGATACGCAGTATTTT,CASSVGFRREGRDTQYF,TRBJ2-3,TRBD2,TRBV9,17,-
TGTGCCAGCCGTTACAGGGACGGGAGTGGAGATACGCAGTATTTT,CASRYRDGSGDTQYF,TRBJ2-3,-,TRBV6-5,15,once
TGTGCCAGCAGTTTAATTTCTAGCGGGATCCAAAAAAACATTCAGTACTTC,CASSLISSGIQKNIQYF,TRBJ2-4,TRBD2,TRBV28,17,-
TGTGCCAGCAGCGTAGATAGTAGCGGGAGGGCACGTCCCGGGGAGCTGTTTTTT,CASSVDSSGRARPGELFF,TRBJ2-2,TRBD2,TRBV9,18,-
TGTGCCAGCAGCTTTACTACGTCGCTAGATACGCAGTATTTT,CASSFTTSLDTQYF,TRBJ2-3,-,TRBV28,14,-
TGTGCCAGCAGTCGGGGGGGAGTCGGTCAGCCCCAGCATTTT,CASSRGGVGQPQHF,TRBJ1-5,-,TRBV6-5,14,-